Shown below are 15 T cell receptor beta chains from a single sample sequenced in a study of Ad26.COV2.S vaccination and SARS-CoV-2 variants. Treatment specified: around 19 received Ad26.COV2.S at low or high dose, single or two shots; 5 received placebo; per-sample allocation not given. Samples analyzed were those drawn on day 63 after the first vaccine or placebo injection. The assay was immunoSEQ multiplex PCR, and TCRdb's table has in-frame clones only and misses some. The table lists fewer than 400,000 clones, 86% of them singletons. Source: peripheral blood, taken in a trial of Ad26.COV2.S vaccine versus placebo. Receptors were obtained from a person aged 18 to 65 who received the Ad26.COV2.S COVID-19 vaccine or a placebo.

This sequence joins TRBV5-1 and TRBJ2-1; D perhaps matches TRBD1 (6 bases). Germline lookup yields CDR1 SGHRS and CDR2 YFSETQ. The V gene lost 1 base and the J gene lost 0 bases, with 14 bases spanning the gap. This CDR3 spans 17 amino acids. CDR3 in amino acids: CASSLRVGATSYNEQFF. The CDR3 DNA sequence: TGCGCCAGCAGCTTGAGGGTGGGGGCAACCTCCTACAATGAGCAGTTCTTC.

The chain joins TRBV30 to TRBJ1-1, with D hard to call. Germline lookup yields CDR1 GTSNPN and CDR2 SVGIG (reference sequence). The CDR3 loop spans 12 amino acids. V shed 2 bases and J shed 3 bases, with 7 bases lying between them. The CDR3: CAWSLIYTEAFF. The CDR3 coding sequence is TGTGCCTGGAGTTTGATTTACACTGAAGCTTTCTTT.

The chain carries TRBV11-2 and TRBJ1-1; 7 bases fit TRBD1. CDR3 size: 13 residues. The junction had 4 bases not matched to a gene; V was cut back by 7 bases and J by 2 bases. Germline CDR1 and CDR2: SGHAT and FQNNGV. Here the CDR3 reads CASNRDSNTEAFF. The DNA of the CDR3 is TGTGCCAGCAACCGGGACAGTAACACTGAAGCTTTCTTT.

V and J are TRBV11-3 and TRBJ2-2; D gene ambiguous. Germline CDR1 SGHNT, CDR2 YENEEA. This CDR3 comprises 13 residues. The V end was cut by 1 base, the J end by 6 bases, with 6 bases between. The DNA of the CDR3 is TGTGCCAGCAGCTTAGGGGCCGCCGGGGAGCTGTTTTTT. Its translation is CASSLGAAGELFF.

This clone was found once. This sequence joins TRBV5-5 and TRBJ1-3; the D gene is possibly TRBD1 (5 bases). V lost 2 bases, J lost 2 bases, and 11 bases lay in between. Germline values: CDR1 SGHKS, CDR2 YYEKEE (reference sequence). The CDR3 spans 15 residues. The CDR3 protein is CASSLGQGTGNTIYF. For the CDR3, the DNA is TGTGCCAGCAGCTTAGGCCAGGGTACTGGAAACACCATATATTTT.

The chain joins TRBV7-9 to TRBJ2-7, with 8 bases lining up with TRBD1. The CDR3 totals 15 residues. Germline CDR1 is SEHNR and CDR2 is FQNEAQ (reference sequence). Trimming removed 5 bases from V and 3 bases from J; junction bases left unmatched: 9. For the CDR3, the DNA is TGTGCCAGCAGCGGGCGGACAGGGAACTACTACGAGCAGTACTTC. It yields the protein CASSGRTGNYYEQYF.

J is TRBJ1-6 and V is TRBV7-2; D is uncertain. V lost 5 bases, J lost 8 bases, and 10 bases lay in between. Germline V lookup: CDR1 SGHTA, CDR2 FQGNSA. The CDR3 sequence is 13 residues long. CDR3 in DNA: TGTGCCAGCAGCCTCAACAAAGATTCACCCCTCCACTTT. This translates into CASSLNKDSPLHF.

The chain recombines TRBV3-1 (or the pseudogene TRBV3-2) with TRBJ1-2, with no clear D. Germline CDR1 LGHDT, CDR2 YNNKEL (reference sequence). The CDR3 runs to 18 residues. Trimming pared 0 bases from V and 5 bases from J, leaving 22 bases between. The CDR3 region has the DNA TGTGCCAGCAGCCAAGATCTTATTATAGTACAATCGGCGTATGGCTACACCTTC. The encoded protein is CASSQDLIIVQSAYGYTF.

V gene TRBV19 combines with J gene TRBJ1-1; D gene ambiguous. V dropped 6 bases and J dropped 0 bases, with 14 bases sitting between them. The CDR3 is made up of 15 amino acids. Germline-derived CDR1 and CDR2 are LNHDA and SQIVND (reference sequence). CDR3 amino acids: CASRHAGGLNTEAFF. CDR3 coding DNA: TGTGCCAGTAGACACGCTGGAGGCTTGAACACTGAAGCTTTCTTT.

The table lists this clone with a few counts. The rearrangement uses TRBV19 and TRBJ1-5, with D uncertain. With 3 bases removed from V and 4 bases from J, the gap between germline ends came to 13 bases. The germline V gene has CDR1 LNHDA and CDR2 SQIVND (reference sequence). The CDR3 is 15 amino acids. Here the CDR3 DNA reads TGTGCCAGTAGTATTAAAGGCACCTTTAATCAGCCCCAGCATTTT. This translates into CASSIKGTFNQPQHF.

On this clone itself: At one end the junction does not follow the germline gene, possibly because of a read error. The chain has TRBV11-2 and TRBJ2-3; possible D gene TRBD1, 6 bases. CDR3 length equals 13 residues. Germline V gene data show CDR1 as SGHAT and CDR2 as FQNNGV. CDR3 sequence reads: CASSLSNRDTVCF. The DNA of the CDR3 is TGTGCCAGCAGCTTATCTAACCGGGACACCGTGTGTTTT.

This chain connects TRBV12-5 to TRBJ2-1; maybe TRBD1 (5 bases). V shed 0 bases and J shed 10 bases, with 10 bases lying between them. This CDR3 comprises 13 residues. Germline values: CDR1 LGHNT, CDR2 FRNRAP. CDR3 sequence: CASGLVGVREQFF. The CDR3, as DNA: TGTGCTAGTGGTTTGGTAGGGGTCAGGGAGCAGTTCTTC.

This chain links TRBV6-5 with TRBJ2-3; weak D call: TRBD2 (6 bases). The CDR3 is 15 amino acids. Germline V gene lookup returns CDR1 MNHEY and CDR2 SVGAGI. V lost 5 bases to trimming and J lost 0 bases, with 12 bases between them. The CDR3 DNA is TGTGCCAGCAGTCCCCGGGGGTTTAGCACAGATACGCAGTATTTT. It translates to CASSPRGFSTDTQYF.

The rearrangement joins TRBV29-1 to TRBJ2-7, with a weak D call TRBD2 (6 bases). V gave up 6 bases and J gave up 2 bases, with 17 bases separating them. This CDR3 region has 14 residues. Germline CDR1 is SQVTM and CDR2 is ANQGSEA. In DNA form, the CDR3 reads TGCAGCGTGGGGGGTTGGACACCCACCTACGAGCAGTACTTC. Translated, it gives CSVGGWTPTYEQYF.

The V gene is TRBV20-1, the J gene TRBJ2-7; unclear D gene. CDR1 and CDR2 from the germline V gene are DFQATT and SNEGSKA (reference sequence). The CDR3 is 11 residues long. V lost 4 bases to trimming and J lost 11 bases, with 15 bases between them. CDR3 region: CSATQSNREYF. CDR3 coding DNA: TGCAGTGCTACCCAATCTAACCGGGAGTACTTC.